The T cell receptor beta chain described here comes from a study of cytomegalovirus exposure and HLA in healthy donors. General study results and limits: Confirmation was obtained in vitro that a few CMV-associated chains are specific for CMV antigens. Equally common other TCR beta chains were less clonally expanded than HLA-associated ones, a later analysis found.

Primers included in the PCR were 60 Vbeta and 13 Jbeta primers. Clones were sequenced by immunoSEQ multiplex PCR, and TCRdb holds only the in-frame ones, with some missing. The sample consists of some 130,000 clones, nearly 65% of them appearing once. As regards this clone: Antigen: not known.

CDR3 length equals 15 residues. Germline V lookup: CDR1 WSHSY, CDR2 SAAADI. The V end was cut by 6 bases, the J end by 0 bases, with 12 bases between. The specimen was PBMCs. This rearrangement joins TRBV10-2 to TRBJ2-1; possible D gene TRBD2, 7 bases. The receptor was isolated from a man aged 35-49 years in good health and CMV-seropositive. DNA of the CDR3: TGCGCCAGCAGAGGCGGGGGCCCCTCCTACAATGAGCAGTTCTTC. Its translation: CASRGGGPSYNEQFF.